The 23 T cell receptor beta chains given below trace back to one sample, sequenced in a study of cytomegalovirus exposure and HLA in healthy donors. The PCR contained 60 Vbeta and 13 Jbeta primers. Method: immunoSEQ multiplex PCR; TCRdb's copy keeps in-frame clones and lacks some. The sample consists of 54,000 or so clones, around three fifths of them appearing once. Sequenced: PBMCs. The receptors derive from a human donor in good health.

The genes are TRBV7-2 and TRBJ2-5; 7 bases agree with TRBD1. CDR1 and CDR2 from the germline V gene are SGHTA and FQGNSA. V lost 5 bases to trimming and J lost 2 bases; unmatched junction nucleotides: 5. The CDR3 extends over 14 amino acids. Here the CDR3 reads CASSRDSRQETQYF. For the CDR3, the DNA is TGTGCCAGCAGCCGGGACAGCCGGCAAGAGACCCAGTACTTC.

The chain is built from TRBV7-9 and TRBJ2-7; 7 nucleotides agree with TRBD2. This CDR3 region has 16 residues. Germline values: CDR1 SEHNR, CDR2 FQNEAQ (reference sequence). J gave up 5 bases and V 1 base, and 11 bases lay outside the gene matches. Here the CDR3 reads CASSLGGLAGRDEQYF. The CDR3 DNA reads TGTGCCAGCAGCTTAGGTGGTTTAGCGGGTAGGGACGAGCAGTACTTC.

The rearrangement uses TRBV21-1 and TRBJ1-4; TRBD1, the table's D call, was not compared with the DNA. TRBV21-1 is recorded as a pseudogene. The CDR3 has 12 amino acids. The CDR3 spells CASRDREEKLFF. The CDR3 DNA reads as TGTGCCAGTCGGGACAGGGAGGAAAAACTGTTTTTT.

The V call is TRBV30, the J call TRBJ2-1; D not certain. V was trimmed by 2 bases and J by 8 bases, leaving 4 bases between them. Germline V gene lookup returns CDR1 GTSNPN and CDR2 SVGIG (reference sequence). The CDR3 has 10 amino acids. The CDR3 bases are TGTGCCTGGAGTAACTATGAGCAGTTCTTC. As protein: CAWSNYEQFF.

V gene TRBV19 combines with J gene TRBJ1-5; the match to TRBD1 covers 8 bases. Germline CDR1 is LNHDA and CDR2 is SQIVND (reference sequence). The CDR3 length is 16 residues. J was trimmed by 7 bases and V by 3 bases; bases with no gene match: 11. CDR3: CASSIARQGAGQPQHF. Here the CDR3 DNA reads TGTGCCAGTAGTATTGCGCGGCAGGGGGCAGGGCAGCCCCAGCATTTT.

This clone was seen a handful of times. V usage is TRBV4-3 and J usage is TRBJ1-1, with D unresolved. CDR1 LGHNA and CDR2 YSLEER come from the germline V gene. Trimming took 1 base from V and 0 from J, leaving 6 bases between them. This CDR3 is built from 14 residues. The CDR3: CASSQGLMNTEAFF. The CDR3 DNA is TGCGCCAGCAGCCAAGGACTGATGAACACTGAAGCTTTCTTT.

In this sample, this clone turned up a few times. Other nucleotide sequences in the sample specify the same CDR3. This sequence joins TRBV4-2 and TRBJ2-1; no clear D gene. V shed 0 bases and J shed 10 bases, with 7 bases lying between them. CDR3 length: 12 residues. Germline V gene data show CDR1 as LGHNA and CDR2 as YNFKEQ. For the CDR3, the DNA is TGTGCCAGCAGCCAAGAAAGCTACGAGCAGTTCTTC. Amino acid sequence: CASSQESYEQFF.

The chain joins TRBV9 to TRBJ2-7, with 12 bases that match TRBD1. Trimming at V came to 4 bases and at J to 7 bases, leaving 9 bases not matched to a gene. The CDR3 covers 15 residues. CDR1 is SGDLS, CDR2 YYNGEE, per germline. The CDR3 DNA follows: TGTGCCAGCAGCCAGGCGGGACAGGGGGCGAGTGAGCAGTACTTC. Translation gives CASSQAGQGASEQYF.

Only one count was recorded for this clone. This chain joins TRBV27 and TRBJ1-1, with 7 bases identical to TRBD1. CDR1 and CDR2 from the germline V gene are MNHEY and SMNVEV (reference sequence). The J segment lost 7 bases and the V segment lost 2 bases, leaving 10 bases of the junction unmatched. The CDR3 loop spans 15 amino acids. CDR3 nucleotides: TGTGCCAGCAGTTTAAGGCAGGGGGGTCTTCGTGAAGCTTTCTTT. Residues: CASSLRQGGLREAFF.

This chain connects TRBV30 to TRBJ2-6; D perhaps matches TRBD1 (6 bases). Germline V gene sequence: CDR1 GTSNPN, CDR2 SVGIG (reference sequence). V gave up 3 bases and J gave up 1 base, with 10 bases separating them. The CDR3 consists of 15 residues. CDR3: CAWSPGASGANVLTF. DNA for the CDR3: TGTGCCTGGAGCCCAGGGGCTTCTGGGGCCAACGTCCTGACTTTC.

This clone has just a few counts. V usage is TRBV4-3 and J usage is TRBJ2-5; unclear D gene. Trimming stripped 0 bases from V and 5 bases from J, with 7 bases between. The V gene's germline CDR1 is LGHNA and CDR2 YSLEER. The CDR3 has 13 residues. Here the CDR3 DNA reads TGCGCCAGCAGCCAAGATCTCCGGGAGACCCAGTACTTC. Amino acids: CASSQDLRETQYF.

This chain uses TRBV18 with TRBJ1-2, with D tentatively TRBD1 (6 bases). The CDR3 has 15 residues. Trimming shortened V by 3 bases and J by 1 base, and 12 bases separated the two germline ends. The germline V gene encodes CDR1 KGHSH and CDR2 LQKENI. CDR3 sequence (DNA): TGTGCCAGCTCACCCCCCCCCAGGGGTAACTATGGCTACACCTTC. Its protein is CASSPPPRGNYGYTF.

The chain uses TRBV27 and TRBJ2-7, with 8 bases matching TRBD1. CDR1 and CDR2 (germline): MNHEY, SMNVEV (reference sequence). CDR3 length: 15 residues. Trimming removed 7 bases from V and 4 bases from J; junction bases left unmatched: 12. CDR3 sequence reads: CASKKGAGGEYEQYF. CDR3 coding DNA: TGTGCCAGCAAAAAAGGGGCAGGGGGCGAGTACGAGCAGTACTTC.

This clone has just a few counts. The chain carries TRBV5-4 and TRBJ1-1; 7 nucleotides match TRBD1. The CDR3 totals 15 residues. From germline, CDR1 is SGHNT and CDR2 YYREEE (reference sequence). The trim removed 3 bases at V and 2 bases at J, leaving 7 bases unmatched. The CDR3 loop is CASSWGQWENTEAFF. CDR3 nucleotides: TGTGCCAGCAGCTGGGGACAGTGGGAAAACACTGAAGCTTTCTTT.

This clone was detected a few times. V gene TRBV6-5 combines with J gene TRBJ1-1; perhaps TRBD1 as D (5 bases). Germline CDR1 MNHEY, CDR2 SVGAGI. Trimming left V 5 bases short and J 0 bases short, with 13 bases between. The CDR3 sequence is 15 residues long. CDR3 nucleotides: TGTGCCAGCAGTACCCAGGGTCGGTTGAACACTGAAGCTTTCTTT. Translated: CASSTQGRLNTEAFF.

The rearrangement uses TRBV29-1 and TRBJ1-1; 8 bases match TRBD1. The CDR3 covers 14 residues. CDR1 is SQVTM, CDR2 ANQGSEA, per germline. The V gene end was trimmed by 7 bases and the J gene end by 7 bases; junction bases not matched to a gene: 14. CDR3 coding DNA: TGCAGCGCTCGTCCGAGTGACAGGGGAATTGAAGCTTTCTTT. Translating it yields CSARPSDRGIEAFF.

The V call is TRBV30, the J call TRBJ2-2; D unclear. CDR1 GTSNPN and CDR2 SVGIG come from the germline V gene (reference sequence). With 5 bases removed from V and 6 bases from J, the gap between germline ends came to 7 bases. The CDR3 runs 11 residues. The CDR3 loop is CAWESPGELFF. The CDR3 bases are TGTGCCTGGGAGTCCCCCGGGGAGCTGTTTTTT.

V gene TRBV5-1 combines with J gene TRBJ1-1; TRBD1 is a possible D gene (5 bases). The germline V gene encodes CDR1 SGHRS and CDR2 YFSETQ. The CDR3 loop spans 13 amino acids. The ends were cut back, 5 bases at V and 1 base at J, with 9 bases in the middle. The CDR3, as DNA: TGCGCCAGCAGTTCTCAGGGGAACACTGAAGCTTTCTTT. Amino acid sequence: CASSSQGNTEAFF.

The chain is built from TRBV28 and TRBJ2-5, with unresolved D. CDR1 is MDHEN and CDR2 is SYDVKM in the germline V gene. The CDR3 is made up of 14 amino acids. The ends were cut back, 6 bases at V and 5 bases at J, with 16 bases in the middle. CDR3 DNA sequence: TGTGCCAGCAGGGGCGCGAGATCAAGGGAGACCCAGTACTTC. Protein: CASRGARSRETQYF. Together with reference TRBV28 and TRBJ2-5, the CDR3 gives the full variable domain: DVKVTQSSRYLVKRTGEKVFLECVQDMDHENMFWYRQDPGLGLRLIYFSYDVKMKEKGDIPEGYSVSREKKERFSLILESASTNQTSMYLCASRGARSRETQYFGPGTRLLVL.

The chain has TRBV2 and TRBJ1-6, with 11 bases identical to TRBD1. The CDR3 spans 14 residues. After removal of 7 bases from V and 14 bases from J, the junction contained 10 bases not matched to a gene. Germline assignment: CDR1 SNHLY and CDR2 FYNNEI. The CDR3 region is CASTRTGGPQTLHF. The CDR3 bases are TGTGCCAGCACGAGGACAGGGGGCCCTCAAACCCTCCACTTT.

The table lists this clone with a few counts. This chain uses TRBV6-4 with TRBJ2-1; 7 nucleotides agree with TRBD2. V gave up 7 bases and J gave up 3 bases; unmatched junction bases: 3. Looked up from germline, CDR1 is MRHNA and CDR2 is SNTAGT. The CDR3 runs to 13 residues. CDR3 bases: TGTGCCAGCACCCAGCGGGGCTACAATGAGCAGTTCTTC. The encoded protein is CASTQRGYNEQFF.

The V gene is TRBV7-2, the J gene TRBJ2-6; D gene uncertain. V lost 7 bases, J lost 0 bases, and 10 bases lay in between. Germline CDR1 reads SGHTA; CDR2 reads FQGNSA. The CDR3 is 15 residues long. DNA of the CDR3: TGTGCCAGCACCAAACGGGTCTCTGGGGCCAACGTCCTGACTTTC. Translating it yields CASTKRVSGANVLTF.

The rearrangement links TRBV6-5 to TRBJ1-4; 8 nucleotides match TRBD1. This CDR3 comprises 13 residues. Germline CDR1 MNHEY, CDR2 SVGAGI. V was clipped by 6 bases and J by 8 bases; unmatched bases: 5. CDR3 sequence reads: CASRDRVREKLFF. In DNA form, the CDR3 reads TGTGCCAGCAGGGACAGGGTACGAGAAAAACTGTTTTTT.